The clone carrying this T cell receptor (beta chain) has ten or more counts. Its antigen is as yet unknown. This sample is part of a study of human T cells and chemical hapten exposure. Study-wide results and caveats: Alopecia in the donors means their immune response may deviate from healthy people's.

TCRdb analysed the RACE reads with MiXCR anew, one entry per CDR3 protein. The sample includes approximately 350,000 distinct CDR3 sequences, approximately 6.9% of them seen just once. Noted time point: patch test 1, 2 weeks after DPC sensitization. Treatment indicated: therapeutic diphenylcyclopropenone sensitization with weekly scalp DPC. The V gene's germline CDR1 is PRHDT and CDR2 FYEKMQ (reference sequence). V was pared by 4 bases and J by 8 bases, with 11 bases between. CDR3 length equals 12 residues. The rearrangement joins TRBV13 to TRBJ1-1; D unresolved. The clonotype was recovered from a woman between 18 and 29 years old with alopecia areata. Some clones in this sample may be carry-over from other donors' samples. Sequencing was performed on whole blood, taken in connection with sensitization to the hapten diphenylcyclopropenone (DPC). CDR3 region: CASSSTQQEAFF. CDR3 in DNA: TGTGCCAGCAGCTCCACACAGCAGGAAGCTTTCTTT. Variable domain in full (rest from reference TRBV13 and TRBJ1-1): AAGVIQSPRHLIKEKRETATLKCYPIPRHDTVYWYQQGPGQDPQFLISFYEKMQSDKGSIPDRFSAQQFSDYHSELNMSSLELGDSALYFCASSSTQQEAFFGQGTRLTVV.